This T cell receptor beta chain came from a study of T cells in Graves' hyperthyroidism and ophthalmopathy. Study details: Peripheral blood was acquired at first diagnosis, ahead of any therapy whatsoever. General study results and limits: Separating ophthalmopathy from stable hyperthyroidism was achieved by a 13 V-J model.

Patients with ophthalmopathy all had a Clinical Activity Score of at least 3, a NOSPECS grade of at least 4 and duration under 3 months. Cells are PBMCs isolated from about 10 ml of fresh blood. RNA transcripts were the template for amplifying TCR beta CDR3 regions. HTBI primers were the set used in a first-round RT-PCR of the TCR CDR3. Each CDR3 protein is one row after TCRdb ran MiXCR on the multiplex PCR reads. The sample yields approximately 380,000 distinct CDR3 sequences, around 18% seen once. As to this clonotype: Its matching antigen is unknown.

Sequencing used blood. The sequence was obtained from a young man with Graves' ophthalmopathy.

In nucleotides, the CDR3 is TGTGCCAGCCACTGGAGCACAGATACGCAGTATTTT. Protein: CASHWSTDTQYF. The rearrangement uses TRBV12-3 or TRBV12-4 and TRBJ2-3; D is ambiguous. This CDR3 has 12 residues. Trimming cost V 8 bases and J 0 bases, with 6 bases left between them.